This T cell receptor beta chain was sequenced for a study of identical twins. Points from the study as a whole: Compared with unrelated sharing, twin-shared out-of-frame alpha sequences had more low-probability sequences. Clonotypes of the beta chain that were abundant in cord blood carried fewer insertions (memory repertoires showed none). The same donors were not followed; conclusions instead depended on cross-sectional statistical analysis.

Germline lookup yields CDR1 MNHEY and CDR2 SMNVEV (reference sequence). The CDR3 extends over 15 amino acids. J lost 4 bases, V lost 5 bases, and 7 bases had no gene match. This clonotype was observed a few times. Its specificity is not known. TCRdb re-called the 5' RACE reads with MiXCR, one entry per CDR3 protein. There are about 690,000 distinct CDR3 sequences in the sample; 5.5% to 6.5% occur only once, and around 1.7% lies in the top ten. V usage is TRBV27 and J usage is TRBJ2-7; 11 bases agree with TRBD2. This sequence originates from a young man in good health. The sequenced sample consisted of naive T cells sorted from blood. The CDR3 sequence is CASSIPGLAAYEQYF. In DNA form, the CDR3 reads TGTGCCAGCAGTATTCCGGGACTAGCGGCTTACGAGCAGTACTTC.